In this sample, the clone carrying this T cell receptor beta chain turned up once. Its cognate antigen is unknown. The source of the sample is a study of CD8 T cells in Susac syndrome. About the research overall: Treatment status at blood draw for the Susac syndrome patients was therapy-naive, corticosteroids, or intravenous immunoglobulin alone. Study outcomes and limitations: The CD4+ T cell repertoires of Susac syndrome were found to show no clonal expansion.

Random hexamers primed reverse transcription of about 0.45 to 1 ug RNA. It was immunoSEQ multiplex PCR that amplified TCR beta CDR3 across 54 Vbeta and 13 Jbeta. TCRdb independently ran MiXCR on the immunoSEQ multiplex PCR reads; one entry per CDR3 protein. The sample lists 150,000 to 160,000 distinct CDR3 sequences; roughly 96% were seen once. The germline V gene encodes CDR1 SGDLS and CDR2 YYNGEE. The CDR3 sequence is 14 residues long. Trimming cost V 0 bases and J 3 bases, with 10 bases left between them. V usage is TRBV9 and J usage is TRBJ2-7; D might be TRBD2 (6 bases). What was sequenced was CD4+ T cells from PBMCs. The source of this sequence is a human donor with Susac syndrome. As DNA, the CDR3 is TGTGCCAGCAGCGTAGACCCGGGAGTCTACGAGCAGTACTTC. Its translation: CASSVDPGVYEQYF. Looking up the rest from reference TRBV9 and TRBJ2-7 gives the full variable domain: DSGVTQTPKHLITATGQRVTLRCSPRSGDLSVYWYQQSLDQGLQFLIQYYNGEERAKGNILERFSAQQFPDLHSELNLSSLELGDSALYFCASSVDPGVYEQYFGPGTRLTVT.